This T cell receptor (beta chain) was sequenced during a study of OX40 agonist ivuxolimab in advanced cancers. The germline CDR1 and CDR2 sequences are MDHEN and SYDVKM. CDR3 size: 15 residues. J was trimmed by 3 bases and V by 6 bases; bases with no gene match: 10. The repertoire was sequenced with immunoSEQ multiplex PCR; TCRdb's copy has only in-frame clones and lacks some. The sample shows some 90,000 clones, around 87% of them seen only once. The clonotype originates from an adult with an advanced solid tumor such as melanoma, head and neck, liver or kidney cancer. The chain recombines TRBV28 with TRBJ1-1; 7 bases fit TRBD1. The material was CD4+ or CD8+ T cells sorted from blood, obtained in a trial of the OX40 agonist ivuxolimab. The CDR3 sequence: CASSSLGQGDTEAFF. The CDR3 region has the DNA TGTGCCAGCAGCTCACTGGGTCAGGGGGACACTGAAGCTTTCTTT.